This note documents a single TCR beta chain sequence. TCRdb's table, derived via immunoSEQ multiplex PCR, lists solely in-frame clones and lacks some. This table holds about 59,000 clones, about 95% found once. This sample was taken from a study of T cell changes during pregnancy in multiple sclerosis. CDR3 size: 14 residues. V dropped 6 bases and J dropped 5 bases, with 14 bases sitting between them. The germline CDR1 and CDR2 sequences are MNHEY and SMNVEV (reference sequence). Source: CD8+ T cells from peripheral blood mononuclear cells, taken after pregnancy. This receptor was obtained from a female donor with multiple sclerosis, enrolled in a pregnancy study. The V gene is TRBV27, the J gene TRBJ2-1; perhaps TRBD1 as D (6 bases). The CDR3 reads CASSGQLFHNEQFF. CDR3 bases: TGTGCCAGCAGCGGACAGTTATTCCACAATGAGCAGTTCTTC.